Presented here are 31 T cell receptor beta chains from one specimen sequenced in a study of cytomegalovirus exposure and HLA in healthy donors (dated by TCRdb to the late 2010s). The library was made by the immunoSEQ multiplex PCR assay. For the multiplex PCR, a mixture combining 60 forward primers for TCR Vbeta segments and 13 reverse primers for TCR Jbeta segments was used. TCRdb provides this immuneACCESS table in a form limited to in-frame rearrangements. Some clones are lacking; in checked studies, under half of them reflect an unresolved V gene, and why the rest are absent is not known. For this sample there are about 92,000 clones; approximately 84% appear just once. In total, the top ten clones hold roughly 5.3% of the sample. Input material: PBMCs. The origin of the receptors is a woman aged 18-30 years in good health and CMV-seropositive.

The genes are TRBV6-4 and TRBJ2-3; 11 positions match TRBD2. Trimming took 5 bases from V and 4 from J; bases not matched to a gene: 5. The CDR3 extends over 15 amino acids. Germline lookup yields CDR1 MRHNA and CDR2 SNTAGT. The CDR3 here is CASSRLAGTPDTQYF. The CDR3 region has the DNA TGTGCCAGCAGTAGACTAGCGGGGACACCAGATACGCAGTATTTT.

This chain joins TRBV2 and TRBJ2-1, with TRBD2 identical over 9 bases. Germline-derived CDR1 and CDR2 are SNHLY and FYNNEI. The CDR3 totals 12 residues. J lost 7 bases, V lost 8 bases, and 3 bases had no gene match. DNA for the CDR3: TGTGCCAGCGTCCTAGCGGGGAATGAGCAGTTCTTC. Translated: CASVLAGNEQFF. The whole variable domain, remainder taken from reference TRBV2 and TRBJ2-1, is EPEVTQTPSHQVTQMGQEVILRCVPISNHLYFYWYRQILGQKVEFLVSFYNNEISEKSEIFDDQFSVERPDGSNFTLKIRSTKLEDSAMYFCASVLAGNEQFFGPGTRLTVL.

The chain links TRBV14 to TRBJ2-3; TRBD1 matches 7 bases. In germline, CDR1 is SGHDN, CDR2 FVKESK. V shed 5 bases and J 3 bases; nucleotides not matched to a gene: 2. The CDR3 is made up of 13 amino acids. CDR3 region: CASSGDRTDTQYF. In nucleotides, the CDR3 is TGTGCCAGCAGCGGGGACAGAACAGATACGCAGTATTTT.

In nucleotides, the CDR3 is TGTGCCAGCAGGACCCGTGCGGGGCCGGACGCTGAAGCTTTCTTT. The encoded protein is CASRTRAGPDAEAFF. The chain recombines TRBV6-5 with TRBJ1-1, with a tentative D call TRBD1 (5 bases). Trimming removed 6 bases from V and 6 bases from J, with 20 bases in between. Germline V gene lookup returns CDR1 MNHEY and CDR2 SVGAGI. There are 15 residues in the CDR3.

The V and J genes are TRBV28 and TRBJ2-1, with TRBD1 matching over 8 bases. Germline lookup yields CDR1 MDHEN and CDR2 SYDVKM. The CDR3 is 17 amino acids. The J segment lost 5 bases and the V segment lost 8 bases, leaving 17 bases of the junction unmatched. In DNA form, the CDR3 reads TGTGCCAGCGGGGGTCCCCCAGGGACAGGAGCGGACAATGAGCAGTTCTTC. Encoded protein: CASGGPPGTGADNEQFF.

The sample holds a few counts of this clone. This likely came from a read error, as a far larger clone is one base away. This chain uses TRBV19 with TRBJ2-7; D is perhaps TRBD2 (7 bases). The CDR3 extends over 15 amino acids. Germline V gene sequence: CDR1 LNHDA, CDR2 SQIVND (reference sequence). The CDR3 loop is CASSVLTAGALEQDF. The CDR3 DNA is TGTGCCAGTAGTGTACTTACCGCGGGGGCCCTCGAGCAGGACTTC.

The chain couples TRBV28 to TRBJ1-5, with 7 nucleotides matching TRBD1. Germline V CDR1 and CDR2: MDHEN, SYDVKM. Trimming at V came to 2 bases and at J to 2 bases, leaving 3 bases not matched to a gene. This CDR3 comprises 15 residues. The CDR3 nucleotides read TGTGCCAGCAGTTTAACAGGGGCGGGCAATCAGCCCCAGCATTTT. Translation: CASSLTGAGNQPQHF.

V gene TRBV30 combines with J gene TRBJ2-7, with D hard to call. The V gene lost 1 base and the J gene lost 4 bases, with 14 bases spanning the gap. Germline V gene lookup returns CDR1 GTSNPN and CDR2 SVGIG (reference sequence). The length of the CDR3 is 14 residues. The CDR3 nucleotides are TGTGCCTGGAGTGGGGCAGGTTGGTCGTACGAGCAGTACTTC. This translates into CAWSGAGWSYEQYF. Variable domain in full (rest from reference TRBV30 and TRBJ2-7): SQTIHQWPATLVQPVGSPLSLECTVEGTSNPNLYWYRQAAGRGLQLLFYSVGIGQISSEVPQNLSASRPQDRQFILSSKKLLLSDSGFYLCAWSGAGWSYEQYFGPGTRLTVT.

This rearrangement joins TRBV7-9 to TRBJ1-1; D ambiguous. Germline CDR1 and CDR2: SEHNR and FQNEAQ (reference sequence). The length of the CDR3 is 10 residues. The CDR3 sequence is CSTTNTEAFF. CDR3 sequence (DNA): TGTTCCACCACAAACACTGAAGCTTTCTTT.

The rearrangement uses TRBV19 and TRBJ1-1; D is possibly TRBD1 (6 bases). Looked up from germline, CDR1 is LNHDA and CDR2 is SQIVND (reference sequence). This CDR3 comprises 18 residues. The ends were cut back, 3 bases at V and 5 bases at J, with 25 bases in the middle. CDR3 sequence reads: CASSIFIFLGRGGTEAFF. CDR3 nucleotides: TGTGCCAGTAGTATTTTCATTTTTCTGGGCAGGGGAGGGACTGAAGCTTTCTTT.

The chain is built from TRBV6-5 and TRBJ1-2; maybe TRBD1 (6 bases). CDR3 size: 13 residues. Looked up from germline, CDR1 is MNHEY and CDR2 is SVGAGI. V dropped 2 bases and J dropped 4 bases, with 8 bases sitting between them. The CDR3 nucleotides are TGTGCCAGCAGTTACGACAGGTCCTATGGCTACACCTTC. Its protein is CASSYDRSYGYTF.

This rearrangement joins TRBV6-1 to TRBJ2-3; 8 nucleotides align to TRBD2. J lost 3 bases, V lost 6 bases, and 5 bases had no gene match. Germline V gene data show CDR1 as MNHNS and CDR2 as SASEGT. There are 14 residues in the CDR3. CDR3 nucleotide sequence: TGTGCCAGCAGCTCTAGCGGGCGGACAGATACGCAGTATTTT. Protein sequence: CASSSSGRTDTQYF.

V gene TRBV4-2 combines with J gene TRBJ2-1; 10 bases are a match to TRBD2. This CDR3 is built from 16 residues. CDR1 LGHNA and CDR2 YNFKEQ come from the germline V gene. The V gene end was trimmed by 0 bases and the J gene end by 3 bases; junction bases not matched to a gene: 2. CDR3 DNA sequence: TGTGCCAGCAGCCAAGAGCTAGCGGGGGACTACAATGAGCAGTTCTTC. Translated, it gives CASSQELAGDYNEQFF.

The V and J genes are TRBV5-1 and TRBJ1-4, with TRBD1 matching over 9 bases. The junction had 7 bases not matched to a gene; V was cut back by 4 bases and J by 6 bases. The germline V gene encodes CDR1 SGHRS and CDR2 YFSETQ. The CDR3 totals 15 residues. Written as DNA, the CDR3 is TGCGCCAGCAGCCCCCGGACAGGGGAATATGAAAAACTGTTTTTT. Protein product: CASSPRTGEYEKLFF.

The chain uses TRBV29-1 and TRBJ2-3, with D possibly matching TRBD1 (5 bases). With 6 bases removed from V and 0 bases from J, the gap between germline ends came to 16 bases. This CDR3 contains 15 residues. Per the germline V gene, CDR1 is SQVTM and CDR2 is ANQGSEA. In DNA, the CDR3 is TGCAGCGTCTCCCACGGCCAGGGAAGCACAGATACGCAGTATTTT. It is translated as CSVSHGQGSTDTQYF.

This clone showed up just once. The chain has TRBV19 and TRBJ1-2, with 7 bases aligning to TRBD1. V shed 6 bases, J shed 1 base, and the junction held 8 bases outside the gene matches. This CDR3 is built from 15 residues. CDR1 is LNHDA, CDR2 SQIVND, per germline (reference sequence). The CDR3 spells CASRKTGTVNYGYTF. CDR3 DNA: TGTGCCAGTAGGAAAACCGGGACAGTTAACTATGGCTACACCTTC.

CDR3 bases: TGTGCCAGCAGTGAATGGGCAGGGAATGGCTACACCTTC. Protein product: CASSEWAGNGYTF. The chain combines TRBV6-1 with TRBJ1-2, with TRBD1 as a possible D gene (5 bases). The germline gives CDR1 MNHNS, CDR2 SASEGT. Between the trimmed V and J ends, which lost 2 bases and 6 bases, there was a span of 10 bases. This CDR3 comprises 13 residues.

This clone turned up a few times. The chain carries TRBV4-1 and TRBJ2-1; no definite D call. Deletions cut 2 bases from V and 8 bases from J, with 7 bases between. Germline V gene sequence: CDR1 MGHRA, CDR2 YSYEKL. This CDR3 has 12 amino acids. CDR3 amino acids: CASSQLVHEQFF. CDR3 sequence (DNA): TGCGCCAGCAGCCAACTAGTTCATGAGCAGTTCTTC.

The genes are TRBV7-9 and TRBJ2-3, with D perhaps TRBD2 (5 bases). CDR3 length: 16 residues. Germline V lookup: CDR1 SEHNR, CDR2 FQNEAQ (reference sequence). V lost 5 bases, J lost 0 bases, and 15 bases lay in between. CDR3 DNA: TGTGCCAGCAGCCTCCGACTAAATCCTAGCACAGATACGCAGTATTTT. Its translation is CASSLRLNPSTDTQYF.

The chain combines TRBV6-1 with TRBJ2-5; the D gene is possibly TRBD1 (6 bases). CDR3 length equals 15 residues. The germline gives CDR1 MNHNS, CDR2 SASEGT. Trimming took off 6 bases at V and 7 bases at J, with 21 bases between the two ends. CDR3 sequence: CASSLWFREQGTQYF. For the CDR3, the DNA is TGTGCCAGCAGCCTCTGGTTCAGGGAACAGGGGACCCAGTACTTC.

This chain connects TRBV7-8 to TRBJ2-1, with unresolved D. CDR3 length: 13 residues. The V and J ends lost 8 bases and 4 bases respectively, with 12 bases between them. In germline, CDR1 is SGHVS, CDR2 FQNEAQ. CDR3 sequence (DNA): TGTGCCAGCGGTGGAGAGTTTTACAATGAGCAGTTCTTC. The encoded protein is CASGGEFYNEQFF.

This sequence joins TRBV9 and TRBJ2-1; 11 nucleotides align to TRBD2. The trim removed 4 bases at V and 8 bases at J, leaving 17 bases unmatched. The germline V gene has CDR1 SGDLS and CDR2 YYNGEE. The CDR3 length is 18 residues. The CDR3 region has the DNA TGTGCCAGCAGCCTTCTCAGAGTAGCGGGAGGGCCTGGGTATGAGCAGTTCTTC. It yields the protein CASSLLRVAGGPGYEQFF. Full variable domain (outside the CDR3, taken from reference TRBV9 and TRBJ2-1): DSGVTQTPKHLITATGQRVTLRCSPRSGDLSVYWYQQSLDQGLQFLIQYYNGEERAKGNILERFSAQQFPDLHSELNLSSLELGDSALYFCASSLLRVAGGPGYEQFFGPGTRLTVL.

The chain employs TRBV5-1 and TRBJ2-1; maybe TRBD1 (6 bases). V lost 4 bases, J lost 9 bases, and 14 bases lay in between. The CDR3 consists of 13 residues. Germline CDR1 is SGHRS and CDR2 is YFSETQ. In DNA, the CDR3 is TGCGCCAGCAGCGAACTGATGGACAGTGAGCAGTTCTTC. Amino acid sequence: CASSELMDSEQFF.

This chain uses TRBV29-1 with TRBJ2-3, with 7 positions matching TRBD1. The CDR3 sequence is 16 residues long. The J segment lost 0 bases and the V segment lost 4 bases, leaving 10 bases of the junction unmatched. Per germline, CDR1 SQVTM and CDR2 ANQGSEA. CDR3 DNA: TGCAGCGTTGTGGGGACAGCCGGATTTAGCACAGATACGCAGTATTTT. Protein: CSVVGTAGFSTDTQYF.

The chain employs TRBV6-1 and TRBJ1-5, with a weak D call TRBD1 (5 bases). Germline assignment: CDR1 MNHNS and CDR2 SASEGT. The V end lost 6 bases, the J end lost 0 bases, and 12 bases lay between the germline ends. The CDR3 totals 15 residues. The CDR3 spells CASSPGGYSNQPQHF. The CDR3 nucleotides are TGTGCCAGCAGCCCCGGGGGTTATAGCAATCAGCCCCAGCATTTT.

The V and J genes are TRBV2 and TRBJ2-5; D gene uncertain. Germline CDR1 SNHLY, CDR2 FYNNEI. The CDR3 extends over 12 amino acids. Trimming cost V 6 bases and J 5 bases, with 10 bases left between them. CDR3 sequence: CASRVDGETQYF. CDR3 sequence (DNA): TGTGCCAGCAGGGTAGACGGGGAGACCCAGTACTTC.

V is TRBV28 and J is TRBJ1-5, with TRBD1 identical over 9 bases. CDR1 and CDR2 from the germline V gene are MDHEN and SYDVKM. The CDR3 has 15 amino acids. The V segment lost 4 bases and the J segment 4 bases; nucleotides outside the gene matches: 5. The CDR3: CASSSPGTGNQPQHF. The DNA of the CDR3 is TGTGCCAGCAGTTCCCCCGGGACAGGGAATCAGCCCCAGCATTTT. The full variable domain, its missing parts supplied by reference TRBV28 and TRBJ1-5, is DVKVTQSSRYLVKRTGEKVFLECVQDMDHENMFWYRQDPGLGLRLIYFSYDVKMKEKGDIPEGYSVSREKKERFSLILESASTNQTSMYLCASSSPGTGNQPQHFGDGTRLSIL.

V is TRBV5-4 and J is TRBJ2-7, with TRBD2 identical over 9 bases. The trim removed 4 bases at V and 1 base at J, leaving 9 bases unmatched. The germline V gene encodes CDR1 SGHNT and CDR2 YYREEE (reference sequence). This CDR3 has 16 amino acids. CDR3 DNA sequence: TGTGCCAGCAGCCTCGATACTAGCGGGCTGTCCTACGAGCAGTACTTC. Translating gives CASSLDTSGLSYEQYF.

The V and J genes are TRBV7-9 and TRBJ2-7, with a tentative D call TRBD2 (6 bases). Germline V CDR1 and CDR2: SEHNR, FQNEAQ (reference sequence). CDR3 length: 14 amino acids. Trimming pared 1 base from V and 4 bases from J, leaving 11 bases between. CDR3 protein: CASSLVDGGYEQYF. The CDR3 DNA is TGTGCCAGCAGCTTAGTTGACGGAGGGTACGAGCAGTACTTC.

This clone showed up just once. This chain connects TRBV28 to TRBJ1-2; 8 bases align to TRBD1. CDR1 MDHEN and CDR2 SYDVKM come from the germline V gene. The trim removed 4 bases at V and 4 bases at J, leaving 11 bases unmatched. The CDR3 totals 16 residues. The CDR3 bases are TGTGCCAGCAGTTCGGGAGCAGGGGGCGCCTTCTATGGCTACACCTTC. Amino acids: CASSSGAGGAFYGYTF.

This chain uses TRBV14 with TRBJ2-7, with TRBD1 as a possible D gene (5 bases). Per germline, CDR1 SGHDN and CDR2 FVKESK. Deletions cut 2 bases from V and 5 bases from J, with 19 bases between. This CDR3 is 16 amino acids long. CDR3 residues: CASSQSSGKIGDEQYF. The CDR3 DNA is TGTGCCAGCAGCCAAAGTTCAGGGAAAATAGGGGACGAGCAGTACTTC.